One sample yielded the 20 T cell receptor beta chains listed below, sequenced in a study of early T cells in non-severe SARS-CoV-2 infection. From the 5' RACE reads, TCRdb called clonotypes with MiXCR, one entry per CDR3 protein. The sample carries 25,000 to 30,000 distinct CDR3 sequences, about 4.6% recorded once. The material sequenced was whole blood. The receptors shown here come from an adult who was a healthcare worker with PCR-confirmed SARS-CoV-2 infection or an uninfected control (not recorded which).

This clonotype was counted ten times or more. CDR3: CASRPTGTGFYEQYF. The CDR3, as DNA: TGTGCCAGCAGGCCGACCGGGACAGGCTTTTACGAGCAGTACTTC. The J gene is TRBJ2-7, the V gene TRBV28; 8 bases are a match to TRBD1. The CDR3 contains 15 residues. The germline V gene encodes CDR1 MDHEN and CDR2 SYDVKM. The J segment lost 4 bases and the V segment lost 6 bases, leaving 11 bases of the junction unmatched.

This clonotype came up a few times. CDR3 sequence: CASSYKVASSGANVLTF. As DNA, the CDR3 is TGTGCCAGCAGTTACAAGGTCGCAAGCTCTGGGGCCAACGTCCTGACTTTC. The chain uses TRBV6-5 and TRBJ2-6; D is ambiguous. The CDR3 is 17 residues long. The germline V gene has CDR1 MNHEY and CDR2 SVGAGI. The V end was cut by 2 bases, the J end by 0 bases, with 11 bases between.

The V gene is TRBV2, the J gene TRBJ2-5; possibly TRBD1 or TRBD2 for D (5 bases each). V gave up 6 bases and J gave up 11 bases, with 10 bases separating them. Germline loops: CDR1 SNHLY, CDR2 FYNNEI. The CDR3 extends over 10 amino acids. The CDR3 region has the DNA TGTGCCAGCAGGACGGGACGGCAGTACTTC. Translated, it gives CASRTGRQYF.

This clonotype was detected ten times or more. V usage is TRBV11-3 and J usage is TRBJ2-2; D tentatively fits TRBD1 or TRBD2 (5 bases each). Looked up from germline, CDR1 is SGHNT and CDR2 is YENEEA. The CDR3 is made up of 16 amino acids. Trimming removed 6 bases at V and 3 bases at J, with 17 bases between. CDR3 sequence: CASSSRGGGYTGELFF. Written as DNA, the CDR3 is TGTGCCAGCAGTTCCCGTGGGGGTGGATACACCGGGGAGCTGTTTTTT.

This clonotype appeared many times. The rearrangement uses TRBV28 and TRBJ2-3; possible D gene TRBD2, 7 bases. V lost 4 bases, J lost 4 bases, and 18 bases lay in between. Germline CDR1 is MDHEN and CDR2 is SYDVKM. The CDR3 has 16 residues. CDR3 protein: CASSSSGGRSPDTQYF. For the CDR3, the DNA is TGTGCCAGCAGTTCCTCCGGGGGGCGATCACCAGATACGCAGTATTTT.

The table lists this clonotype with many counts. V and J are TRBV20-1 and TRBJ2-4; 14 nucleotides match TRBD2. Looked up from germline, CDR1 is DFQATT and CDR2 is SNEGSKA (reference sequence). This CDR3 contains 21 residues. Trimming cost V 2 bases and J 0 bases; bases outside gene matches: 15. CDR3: CSARINPGLAGEILAKNIQYF. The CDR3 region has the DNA TGCAGTGCTAGAATAAACCCGGGACTAGCGGGAGAGATACTAGCCAAAAACATTCAGTACTTC.

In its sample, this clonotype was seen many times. The CDR3 DNA reads TGCAGCATCAGGGGTGAAGAGACCCAGTACTTC. This translates into CSIRGEETQYF. The V gene is TRBV29-1, the J gene TRBJ2-5, with D tentatively TRBD1 (6 bases). This CDR3 region has 11 residues. The V and J ends lost 8 bases and 3 bases respectively, with 10 bases between them. Germline V lookup: CDR1 SQVTM, CDR2 ANQGSEA.

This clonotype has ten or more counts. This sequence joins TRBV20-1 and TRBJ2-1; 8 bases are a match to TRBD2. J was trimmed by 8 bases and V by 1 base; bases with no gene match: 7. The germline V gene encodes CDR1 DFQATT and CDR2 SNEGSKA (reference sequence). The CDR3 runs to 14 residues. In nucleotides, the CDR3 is TGCAGTGCTAGAGGACTAGCGTTCGGCCATGAGCAGTTCTTC. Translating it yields CSARGLAFGHEQFF.

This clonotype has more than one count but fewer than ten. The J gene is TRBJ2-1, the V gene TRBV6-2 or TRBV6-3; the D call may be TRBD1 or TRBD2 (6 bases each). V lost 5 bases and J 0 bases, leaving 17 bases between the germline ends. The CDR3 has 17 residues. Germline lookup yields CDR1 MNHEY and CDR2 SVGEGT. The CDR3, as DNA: TGTGCCAGCAGTAACTGGGGGGACATCAGCTCCTACAATGAGCAGTTCTTC. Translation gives CASSNWGDISSYNEQFF.

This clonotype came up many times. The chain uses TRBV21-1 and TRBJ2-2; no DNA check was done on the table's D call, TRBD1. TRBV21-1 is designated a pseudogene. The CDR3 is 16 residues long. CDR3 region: CASLMGARENTGELFF. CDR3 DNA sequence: TGTGCCAGCCTCATGGGGGCCCGAGAGAACACCGGGGAGCTGTTTTTT.

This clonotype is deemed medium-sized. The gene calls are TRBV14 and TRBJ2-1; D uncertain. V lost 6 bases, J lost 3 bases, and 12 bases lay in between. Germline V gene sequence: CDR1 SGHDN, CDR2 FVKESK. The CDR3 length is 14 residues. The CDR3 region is CASSAPGNYNEQFF. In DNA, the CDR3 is TGTGCCAGCAGTGCTCCCGGCAACTACAATGAGCAGTTCTTC.

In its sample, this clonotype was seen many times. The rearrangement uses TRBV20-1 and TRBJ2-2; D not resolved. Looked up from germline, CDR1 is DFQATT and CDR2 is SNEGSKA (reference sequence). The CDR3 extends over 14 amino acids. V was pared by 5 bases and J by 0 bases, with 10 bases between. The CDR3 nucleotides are TGCAGTGCTGGACGGCACGCGAACACCGGGGAGCTGTTTTTT. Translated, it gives CSAGRHANTGELFF.

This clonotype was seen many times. CDR3: CASIVGTGKSGELFF. The CDR3 coding sequence is TGTGCCAGCATAGTAGGGACAGGCAAGTCCGGGGAGCTGTTTTTT. The chain is built from TRBV28 and TRBJ2-2, with TRBD1 matching over 8 bases. The V gene's germline CDR1 is MDHEN and CDR2 SYDVKM. V shed 7 bases, J shed 6 bases, and the junction held 10 bases outside the gene matches. This CDR3 contains 15 residues.

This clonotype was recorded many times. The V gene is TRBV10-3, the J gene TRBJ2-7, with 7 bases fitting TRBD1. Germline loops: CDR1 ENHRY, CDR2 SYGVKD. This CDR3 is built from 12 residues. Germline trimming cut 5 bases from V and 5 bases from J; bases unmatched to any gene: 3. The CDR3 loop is CAISPTGHEQYF. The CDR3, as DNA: TGTGCCATCAGTCCGACAGGGCACGAGCAGTACTTC.

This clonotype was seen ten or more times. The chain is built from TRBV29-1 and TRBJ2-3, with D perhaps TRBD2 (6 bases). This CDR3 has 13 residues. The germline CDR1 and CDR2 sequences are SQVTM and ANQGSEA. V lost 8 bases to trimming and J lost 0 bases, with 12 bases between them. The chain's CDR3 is CSLAGTSTDTQYF. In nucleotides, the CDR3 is TGCAGCCTCGCGGGGACTAGCACAGATACGCAGTATTTT.

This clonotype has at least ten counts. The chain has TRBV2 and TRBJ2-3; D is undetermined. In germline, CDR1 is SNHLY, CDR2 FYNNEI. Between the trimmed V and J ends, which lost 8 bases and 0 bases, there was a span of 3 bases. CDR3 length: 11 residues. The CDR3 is CASGSTDTQYF. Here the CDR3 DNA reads TGTGCCAGCGGGAGCACAGATACGCAGTATTTT.

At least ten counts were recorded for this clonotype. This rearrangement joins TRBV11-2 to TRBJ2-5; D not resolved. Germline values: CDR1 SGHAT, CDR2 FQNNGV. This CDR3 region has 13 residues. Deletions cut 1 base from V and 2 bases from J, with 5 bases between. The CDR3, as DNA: TGTGCCAGCAGCTTAGGGGGACAAGAGACCCAGTACTTC. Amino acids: CASSLGGQETQYF. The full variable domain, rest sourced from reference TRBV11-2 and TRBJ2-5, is EAGVAQSPRYKIIEKRQSVAFWCNPISGHATLYWYQQILGQGPKLLIQFQNNGVVDDSQLPKDRFSAERLKGVDSTLKIQPAKLEDSAVYLCASSLGGQETQYFGPGTRLLVL.

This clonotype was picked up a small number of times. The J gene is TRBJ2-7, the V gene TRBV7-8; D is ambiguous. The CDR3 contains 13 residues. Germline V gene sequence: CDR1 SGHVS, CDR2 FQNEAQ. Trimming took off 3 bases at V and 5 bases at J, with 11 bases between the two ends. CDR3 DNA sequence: TGTGCCAGCAGCTTGCTCGGGCCCAACGAGCAGTACTTC. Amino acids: CASSLLGPNEQYF.

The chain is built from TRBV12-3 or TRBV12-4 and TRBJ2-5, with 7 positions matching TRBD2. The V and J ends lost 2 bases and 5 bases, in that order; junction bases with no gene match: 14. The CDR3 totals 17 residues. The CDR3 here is CASSLRASGAMGETQYF. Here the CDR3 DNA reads TGTGCCAGCAGTTTAAGGGCTAGCGGAGCGATGGGGGAGACCCAGTACTTC.

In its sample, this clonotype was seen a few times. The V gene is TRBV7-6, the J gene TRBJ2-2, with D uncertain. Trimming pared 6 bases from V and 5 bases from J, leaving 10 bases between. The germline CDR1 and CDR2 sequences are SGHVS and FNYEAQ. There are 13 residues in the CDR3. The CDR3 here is CASSPKRTGELFF. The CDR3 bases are TGTGCCAGCAGTCCTAAACGGACCGGGGAGCTGTTTTTT.